This TCR beta chain was retrieved from a study of beta chain features in type 1 diabetes. The CDR3 has 14 residues. Germline V gene sequence: CDR1 SGHTA, CDR2 FQGNSA. Between the trimmed V and J ends, which lost 4 bases and 1 base, there was a span of 11 bases. This clone was seen only a few times. TCRB transcripts that were expressed got sequenced, as all of the isolated RNA had been reverse transcribed. Profiling relied on immunoSEQ multiplex PCR, and the TCRdb table lists in-frame clones only, not all of them. The sample carries 350,000 to 450,000 clones, more than 11% recorded once. This receptor was obtained from a man younger than 45 in good health. Sequencing input: naive CD4+ T cells from blood. The chain has TRBV7-2 and TRBJ2-7; tentative D call: TRBD1 (6 bases). For the CDR3, the DNA is TGTGCCAGCAGCTGGGGGCGCGGTTCCTACGAGCAGTACGTC. Its protein is CASSWGRGSYEQYV.